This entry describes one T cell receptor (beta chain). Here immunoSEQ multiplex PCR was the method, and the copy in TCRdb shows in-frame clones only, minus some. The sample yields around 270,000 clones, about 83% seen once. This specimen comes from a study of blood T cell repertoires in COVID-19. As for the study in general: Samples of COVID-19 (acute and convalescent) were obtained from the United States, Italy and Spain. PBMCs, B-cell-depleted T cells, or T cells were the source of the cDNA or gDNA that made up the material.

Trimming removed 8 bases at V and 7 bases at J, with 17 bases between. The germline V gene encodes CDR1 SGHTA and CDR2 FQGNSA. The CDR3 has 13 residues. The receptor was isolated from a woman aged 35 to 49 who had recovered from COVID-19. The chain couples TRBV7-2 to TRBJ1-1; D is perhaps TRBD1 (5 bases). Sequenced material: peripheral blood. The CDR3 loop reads CASAPGAILEAFF. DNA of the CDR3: TGTGCCAGCGCCCCTGGGGCGATTCTTGAAGCTTTCTTT. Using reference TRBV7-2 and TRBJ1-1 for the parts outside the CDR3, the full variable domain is GAGVSQSPSNKVTEKGKDVELRCDPISGHTALYWYRQSLGQGLEFLIYFQGNSAPDKSGLPSDRFSAERTGGSVSTLTIQRTQQEDSAVYLCASAPGAILEAFFGQGTRLTVV.